This TCR beta chain was identified during a study of cytomegalovirus exposure and HLA in healthy donors. In the PCR, 60 Vbeta and 13 Jbeta primers were used. Repertoires were generated with immunoSEQ multiplex PCR, while TCRdb's copy carries only in-frame clones and drops some. The table includes fewer than 250,000 clones, 82% detected once. V was pared by 6 bases and J by 6 bases, with 2 bases of the junction left unmatched. The CDR3 loop spans 13 amino acids. Per germline, CDR1 SNHLY and CDR2 FYNNEI. The specimen sequenced was PBMCs. The V gene is TRBV2, the J gene TRBJ2-1; 10 nucleotides agree with TRBD2. This clonotype was obtained from a man in his forties or fifties in good health and CMV-seropositive. CDR3 sequence: CASSWTSGNEQFF. CDR3 DNA sequence: TGTGCCAGCAGCTGGACTAGCGGCAATGAGCAGTTCTTC.